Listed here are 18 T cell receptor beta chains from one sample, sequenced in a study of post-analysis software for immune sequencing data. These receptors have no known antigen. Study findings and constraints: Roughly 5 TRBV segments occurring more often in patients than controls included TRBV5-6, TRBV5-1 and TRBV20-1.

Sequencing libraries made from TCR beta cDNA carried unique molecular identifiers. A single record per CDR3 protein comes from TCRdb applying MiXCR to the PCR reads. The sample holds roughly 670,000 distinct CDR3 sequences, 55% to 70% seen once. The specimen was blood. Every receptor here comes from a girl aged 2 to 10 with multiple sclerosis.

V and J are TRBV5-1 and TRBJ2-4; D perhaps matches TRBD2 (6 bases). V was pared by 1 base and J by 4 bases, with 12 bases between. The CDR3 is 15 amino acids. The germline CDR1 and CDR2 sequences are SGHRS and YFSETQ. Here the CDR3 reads CASSLLEGGKNIQYF. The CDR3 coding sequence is TGCGCCAGCAGCTTGCTGGAAGGAGGGAAAAACATTCAGTACTTC. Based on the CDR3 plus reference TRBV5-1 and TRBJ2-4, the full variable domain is KAGVTQTPRYLIKTRGQQVTLSCSPISGHRSVSWYQQTPGQGLQFLFEYFSETQRNKGNFPGRFSGRQFSNSRSEMNVSTLELGDSALYLCASSLLEGGKNIQYFGAGTRLSVL.

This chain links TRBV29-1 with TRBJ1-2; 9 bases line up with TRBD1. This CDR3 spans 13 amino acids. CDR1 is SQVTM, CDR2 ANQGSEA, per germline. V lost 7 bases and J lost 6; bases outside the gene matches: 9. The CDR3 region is CSASTGTGNGYTF. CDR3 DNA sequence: TGCAGCGCATCGACCGGGACAGGGAATGGCTACACCTTC. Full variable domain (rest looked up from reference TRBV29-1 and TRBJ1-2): SAVISQKPSRDICQRGTSLTIQCQVDSQVTMMFWYRQQPGQSLTLIATANQGSEATYESGFVIDKFPISRPNLTFSTLTVSNMSPEDSSIYLCSASTGTGNGYTFGSGTRLTVV.

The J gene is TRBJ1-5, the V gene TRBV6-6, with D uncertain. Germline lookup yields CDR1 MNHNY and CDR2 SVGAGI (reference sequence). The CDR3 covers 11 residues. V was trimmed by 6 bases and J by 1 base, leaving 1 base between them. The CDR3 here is CASRSNQPQHF. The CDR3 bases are TGTGCCAGCAGGAGCAATCAGCCCCAGCATTTT.

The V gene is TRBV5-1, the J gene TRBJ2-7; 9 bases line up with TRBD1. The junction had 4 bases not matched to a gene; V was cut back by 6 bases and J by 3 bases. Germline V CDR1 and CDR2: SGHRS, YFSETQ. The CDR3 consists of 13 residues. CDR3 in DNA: TGCGCCAGCAAGGACAGGGGAGTCTACGAGCAGTACTTC. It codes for CASKDRGVYEQYF.

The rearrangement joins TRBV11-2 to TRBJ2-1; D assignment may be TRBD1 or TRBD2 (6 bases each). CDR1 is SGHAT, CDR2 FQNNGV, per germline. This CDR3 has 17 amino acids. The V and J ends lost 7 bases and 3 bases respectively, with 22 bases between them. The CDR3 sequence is CASNSFRGRNHYNEQFF. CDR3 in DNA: TGTGCCAGCAACTCGTTCCGGGGGCGGAACCACTACAATGAGCAGTTCTTC. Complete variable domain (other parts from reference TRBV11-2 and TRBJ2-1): EAGVAQSPRYKIIEKRQSVAFWCNPISGHATLYWYQQILGQGPKLLIQFQNNGVVDDSQLPKDRFSAERLKGVDSTLKIQPAKLEDSAVYLCASNSFRGRNHYNEQFFGPGTRLTVL.

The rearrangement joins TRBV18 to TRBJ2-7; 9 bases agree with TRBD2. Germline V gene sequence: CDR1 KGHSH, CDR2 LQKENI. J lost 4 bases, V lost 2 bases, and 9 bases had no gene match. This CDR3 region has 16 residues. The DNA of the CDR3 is TGTGCCAGCTCACCATATTCGGGACTAGCTGAGTACGAGCAGTACTTC. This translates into CASSPYSGLAEYEQYF.

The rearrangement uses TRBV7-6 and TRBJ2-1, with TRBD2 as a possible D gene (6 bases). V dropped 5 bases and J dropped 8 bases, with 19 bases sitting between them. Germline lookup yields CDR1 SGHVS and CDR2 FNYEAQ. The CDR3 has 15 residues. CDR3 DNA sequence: TGTGCCAGCAGCCTCCAATTGGTCGGGAGCTATGAGCAGTTCTTC. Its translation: CASSLQLVGSYEQFF.

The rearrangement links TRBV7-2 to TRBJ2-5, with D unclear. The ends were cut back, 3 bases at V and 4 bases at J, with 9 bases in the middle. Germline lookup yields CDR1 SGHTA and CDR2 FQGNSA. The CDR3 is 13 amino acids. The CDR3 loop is CASSFYPAETQYF. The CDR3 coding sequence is TGTGCCAGCAGCTTTTATCCAGCAGAGACCCAGTACTTC.

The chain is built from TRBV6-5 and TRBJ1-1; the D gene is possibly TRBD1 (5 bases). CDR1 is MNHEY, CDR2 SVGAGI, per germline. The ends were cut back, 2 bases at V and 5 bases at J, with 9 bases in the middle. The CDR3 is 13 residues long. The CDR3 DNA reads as TGTGCCAGCAGTTACCCAGGGCGAACTGAAGCTTTCTTT. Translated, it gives CASSYPGRTEAFF.

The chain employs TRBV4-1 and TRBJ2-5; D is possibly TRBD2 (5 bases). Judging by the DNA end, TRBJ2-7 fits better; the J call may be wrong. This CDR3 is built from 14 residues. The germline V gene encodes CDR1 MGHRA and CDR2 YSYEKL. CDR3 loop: CASSQTGTSYEQYF. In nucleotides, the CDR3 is TGCGCCAGCAGCCAAACGGGAACCTCCTACGAGCAGTACTTC.

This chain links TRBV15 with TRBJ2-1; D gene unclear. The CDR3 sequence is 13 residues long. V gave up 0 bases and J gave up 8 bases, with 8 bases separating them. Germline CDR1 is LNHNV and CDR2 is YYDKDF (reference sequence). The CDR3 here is CATSREDGHEQFF. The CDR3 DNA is TGTGCCACCAGCAGAGAGGACGGGCATGAGCAGTTCTTC.

This CDR3 is CASSLGQEDGYTF. The CDR3 coding sequence is TGTGCCAGCAGCTTGGGGCAGGAAGATGGCTACACCTTC. The rearrangement uses TRBV5-4 and TRBJ1-2; D is unresolved. The CDR3 length is 13 residues. V lost 0 bases and J 6 bases, leaving 9 bases between the germline ends. Germline CDR1 is SGHNT and CDR2 is YYREEE (reference sequence).

The CDR3 is CSARSGQSGNEQFF. CDR3 sequence (DNA): TGCAGTGCTAGGTCGGGCCAATCGGGGAATGAGCAGTTCTTC. The rearrangement links TRBV20-1 to TRBJ2-1; TRBD2 is a possible D gene (5 bases). Germline CDR1 and CDR2: DFQATT and SNEGSKA (reference sequence). The CDR3 extends over 14 amino acids. The germline V and J ends were trimmed by 3 bases and 7 bases, with 16 bases remaining between them.

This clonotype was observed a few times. CDR3 sequence: CASGLSPATYNEQFF. The DNA of the CDR3 is TGTGCTAGTGGTTTGTCGCCAGCGACATACAATGAGCAGTTCTTC. The chain carries TRBV12-5 and TRBJ2-1; D is undetermined. Germline V CDR1 and CDR2: LGHNT, FRNRAP. The V and J ends lost 2 bases and 4 bases respectively, with 12 bases between them. This CDR3 has 15 amino acids.

The CDR3 reads CASSSDRDGEQYF. CDR3 nucleotide sequence: TGTGCCAGCAGCTCGGACAGGGACGGCGAGCAGTACTTC. The chain has TRBV6-2 or TRBV6-3 and TRBJ2-7; 8 bases are shared with TRBD1. This CDR3 comprises 13 residues. Germline CDR1 and CDR2: MNHEY and SVGEGT. Trimming removed 6 bases from V and 6 bases from J; junction bases left unmatched: 7.

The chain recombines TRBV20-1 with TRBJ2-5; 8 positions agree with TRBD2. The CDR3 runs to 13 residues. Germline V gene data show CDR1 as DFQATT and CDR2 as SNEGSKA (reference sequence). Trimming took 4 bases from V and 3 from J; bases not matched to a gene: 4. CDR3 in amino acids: CSATTSGKETQYF. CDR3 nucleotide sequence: TGCAGTGCTACCACTAGCGGCAAAGAGACCCAGTACTTC.

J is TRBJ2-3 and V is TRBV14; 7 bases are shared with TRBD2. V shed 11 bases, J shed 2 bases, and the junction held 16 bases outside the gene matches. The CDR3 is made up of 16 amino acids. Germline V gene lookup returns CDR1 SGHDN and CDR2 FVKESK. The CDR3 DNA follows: TGTGCCGACCCTAGGAAAGGACTAGAACCCACAGATACGCAGTATTTT. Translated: CADPRKGLEPTDTQYF.

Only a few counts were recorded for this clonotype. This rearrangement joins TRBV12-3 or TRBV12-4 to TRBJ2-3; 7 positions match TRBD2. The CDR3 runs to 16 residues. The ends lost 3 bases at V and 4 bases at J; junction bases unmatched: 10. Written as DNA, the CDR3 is TGTGCCAGCAGTTTGACGGCTAGCGGACGGGCAGATACGCAGTATTTT. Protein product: CASSLTASGRADTQYF.